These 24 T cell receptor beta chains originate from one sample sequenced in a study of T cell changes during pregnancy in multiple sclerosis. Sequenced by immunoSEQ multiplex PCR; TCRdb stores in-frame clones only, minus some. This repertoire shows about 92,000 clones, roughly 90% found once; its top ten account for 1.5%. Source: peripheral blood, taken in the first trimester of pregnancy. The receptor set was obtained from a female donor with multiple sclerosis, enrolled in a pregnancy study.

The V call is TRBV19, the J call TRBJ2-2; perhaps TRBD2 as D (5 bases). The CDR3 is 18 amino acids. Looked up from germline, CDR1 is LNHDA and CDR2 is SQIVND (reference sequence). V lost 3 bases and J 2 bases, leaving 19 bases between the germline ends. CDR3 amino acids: CASSITAPPGFNTGELFF. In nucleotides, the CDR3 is TGTGCCAGTAGTATTACCGCACCCCCGGGGTTTAACACCGGGGAGCTGTTTTTT.

The CDR3 sequence: CASSKSRTNYEQYF. CDR3 bases: TGTGCCAGCAGCAAGAGTAGGACAAACTACGAGCAGTACTTC. J is TRBJ2-7 and V is TRBV21-1; the table's D gene call, TRBD1, was not cross checked with the DNA. TRBV21-1 is a known pseudogene. This CDR3 is 14 amino acids long.

This CDR3 is CASSRRDRANEKLFF. CDR3 sequence (DNA): TGTGCCAGCTCGCGTAGGGACAGAGCAAATGAAAAACTGTTTTTT. V and J are TRBV9 and TRBJ1-4; 7 nucleotides align to TRBD1. This CDR3 has 15 residues. After removal of 7 bases from V and 5 bases from J, the junction contained 11 bases not matched to a gene. Germline V gives CDR1 SGDLS, CDR2 YYNGEE.

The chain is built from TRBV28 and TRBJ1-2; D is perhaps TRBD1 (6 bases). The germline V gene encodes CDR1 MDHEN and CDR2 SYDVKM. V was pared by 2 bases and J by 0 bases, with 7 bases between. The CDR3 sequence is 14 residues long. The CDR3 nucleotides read TGTGCCAGCAGTTTAGACAGGTCTAACTATGGCTACACCTTC. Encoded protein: CASSLDRSNYGYTF.

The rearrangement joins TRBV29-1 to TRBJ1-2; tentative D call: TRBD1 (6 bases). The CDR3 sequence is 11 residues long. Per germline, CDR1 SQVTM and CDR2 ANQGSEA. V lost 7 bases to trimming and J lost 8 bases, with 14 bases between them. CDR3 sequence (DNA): TGCAGCGGATGGACAGTTAGGGGCTACACCTTC. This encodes CSGWTVRGYTF.

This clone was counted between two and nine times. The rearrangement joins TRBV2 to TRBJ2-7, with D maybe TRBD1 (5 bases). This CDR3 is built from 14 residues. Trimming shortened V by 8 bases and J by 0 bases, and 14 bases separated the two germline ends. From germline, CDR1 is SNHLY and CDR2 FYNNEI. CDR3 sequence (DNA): TGTGCCAGCCTACCCAAACAGGTCTCCTACGAGCAGTACTTC. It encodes CASLPKQVSYEQYF.

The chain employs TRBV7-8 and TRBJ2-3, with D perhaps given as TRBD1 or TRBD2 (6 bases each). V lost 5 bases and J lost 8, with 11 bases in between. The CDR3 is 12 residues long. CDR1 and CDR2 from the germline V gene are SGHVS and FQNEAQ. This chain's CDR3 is CASSLGGGTQYF. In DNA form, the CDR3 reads TGTGCCAGCAGCCTAGGGGGAGGTACGCAGTATTTT.

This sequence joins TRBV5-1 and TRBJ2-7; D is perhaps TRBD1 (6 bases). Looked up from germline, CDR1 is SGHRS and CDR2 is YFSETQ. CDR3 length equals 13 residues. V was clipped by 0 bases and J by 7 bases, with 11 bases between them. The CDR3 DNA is TGCGCCAGCAGCTTGGTTTGGCAGGGGGAGCAGTACTTC. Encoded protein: CASSLVWQGEQYF.

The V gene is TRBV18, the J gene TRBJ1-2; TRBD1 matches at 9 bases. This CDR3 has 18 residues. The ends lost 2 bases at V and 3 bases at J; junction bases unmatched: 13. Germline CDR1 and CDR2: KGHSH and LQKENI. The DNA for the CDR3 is TGTGCCAGCTCACCAGTTCCGGGACAGGGTTTGGGGGACTATGGCTACACCTTC. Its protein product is CASSPVPGQGLGDYGYTF.

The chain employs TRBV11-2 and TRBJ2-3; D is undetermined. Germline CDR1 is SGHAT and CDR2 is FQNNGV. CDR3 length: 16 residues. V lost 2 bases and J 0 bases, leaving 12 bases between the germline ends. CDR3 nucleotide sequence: TGTGCCAGCAGCTTACGAGTCGTTGTGAGCACAGATACGCAGTATTTT. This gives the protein CASSLRVVVSTDTQYF.

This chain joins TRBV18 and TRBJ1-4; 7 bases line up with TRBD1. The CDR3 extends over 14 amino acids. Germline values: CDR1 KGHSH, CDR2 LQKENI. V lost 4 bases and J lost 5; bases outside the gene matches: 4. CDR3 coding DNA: TGTGCCAGCTCACGGGACAGCGACAATGAAAAACTGTTTTTT. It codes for CASSRDSDNEKLFF.

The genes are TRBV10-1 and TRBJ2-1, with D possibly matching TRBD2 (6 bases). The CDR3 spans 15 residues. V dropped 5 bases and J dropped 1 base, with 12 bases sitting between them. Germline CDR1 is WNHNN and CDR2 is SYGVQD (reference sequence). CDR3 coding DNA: TGCGCCAGCAGTTTAGGACTACATTCCTACAATGAGCAGTTCTTC. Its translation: CASSLGLHSYNEQFF.

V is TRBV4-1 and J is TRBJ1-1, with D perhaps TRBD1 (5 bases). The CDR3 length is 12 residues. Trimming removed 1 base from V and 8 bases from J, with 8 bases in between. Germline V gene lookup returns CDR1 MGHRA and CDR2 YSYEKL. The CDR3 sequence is CASSQGQLEAFF. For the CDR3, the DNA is TGCGCCAGCAGCCAAGGACAGCTAGAAGCTTTCTTT.

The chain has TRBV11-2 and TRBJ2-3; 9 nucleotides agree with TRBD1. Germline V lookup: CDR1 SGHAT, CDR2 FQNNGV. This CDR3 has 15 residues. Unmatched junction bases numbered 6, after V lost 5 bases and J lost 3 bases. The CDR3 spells CASSPHRGPTDTQYF. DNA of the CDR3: TGTGCCAGCAGCCCACACAGGGGGCCGACAGATACGCAGTATTTT.

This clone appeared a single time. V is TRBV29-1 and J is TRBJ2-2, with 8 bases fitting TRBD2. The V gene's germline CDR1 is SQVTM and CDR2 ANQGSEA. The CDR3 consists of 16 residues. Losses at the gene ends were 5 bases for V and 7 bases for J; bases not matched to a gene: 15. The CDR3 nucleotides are TGCAGCGTTCAAGTTGTGGGGGCGCGGGGGGTCGGGGAGCTGTTTTTT. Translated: CSVQVVGARGVGELFF.

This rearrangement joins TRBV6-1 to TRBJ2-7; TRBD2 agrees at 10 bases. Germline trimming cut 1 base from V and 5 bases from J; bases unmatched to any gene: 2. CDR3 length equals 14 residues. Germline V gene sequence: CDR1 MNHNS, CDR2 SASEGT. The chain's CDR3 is CASSEGTSGNEQYF. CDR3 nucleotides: TGTGCCAGCAGTGAAGGAACTAGCGGGAACGAGCAGTACTTC.

The CDR3 protein is CASRRSSGNTGELFF. The CDR3 coding sequence is TGTGCCAGCAGGCGTTCTAGCGGGAACACCGGGGAGCTGTTTTTT. The chain uses TRBV6-5 and TRBJ2-2; TRBD2 agrees at 7 bases. This CDR3 is 15 amino acids long. CDR1 is MNHEY and CDR2 is SVGAGI in the germline V gene. V lost 6 bases to trimming and J lost 1 base; unmatched junction nucleotides: 5.

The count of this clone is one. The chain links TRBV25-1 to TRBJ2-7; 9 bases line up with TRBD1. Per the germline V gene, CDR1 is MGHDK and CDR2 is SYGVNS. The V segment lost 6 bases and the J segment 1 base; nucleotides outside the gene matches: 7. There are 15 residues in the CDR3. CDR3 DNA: TGTGCCAGCAGCCTCCGGGACAGGGAGTCCTACGAGCAGTACTTC. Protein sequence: CASSLRDRESYEQYF.

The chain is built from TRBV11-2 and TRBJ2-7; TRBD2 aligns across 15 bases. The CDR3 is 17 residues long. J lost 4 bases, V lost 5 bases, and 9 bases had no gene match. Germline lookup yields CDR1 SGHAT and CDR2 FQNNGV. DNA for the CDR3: TGTGCCAGCAGCCGCAATGTAGGACTAGCGGGAGGGTACGAGCAGTACTTC. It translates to CASSRNVGLAGGYEQYF.

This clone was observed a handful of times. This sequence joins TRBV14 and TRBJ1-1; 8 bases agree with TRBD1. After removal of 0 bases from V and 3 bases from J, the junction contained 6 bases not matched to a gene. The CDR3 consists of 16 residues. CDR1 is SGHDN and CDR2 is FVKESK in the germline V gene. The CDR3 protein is CASSQDWTGWDTEAFF. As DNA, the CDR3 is TGTGCCAGCAGCCAAGATTGGACAGGGTGGGACACTGAAGCTTTCTTT.

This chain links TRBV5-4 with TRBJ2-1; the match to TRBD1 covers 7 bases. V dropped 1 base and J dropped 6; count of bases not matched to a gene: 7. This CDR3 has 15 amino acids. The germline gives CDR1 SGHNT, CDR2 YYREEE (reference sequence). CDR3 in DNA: TGTGCCAGCAGCTTGCCGGGACAGAGAATCAATGAGCAGTTCTTC. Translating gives CASSLPGQRINEQFF.

Written as DNA, the CDR3 is TGTGCCTGGAGTGTGAGACAGGATAATTCACCCCTCCACTTT. Its protein is CAWSVRQDNSPLHF. This chain uses TRBV30 with TRBJ1-6, with D tentatively TRBD1 (6 bases). Germline assignment: CDR1 GTSNPN and CDR2 SVGIG (reference sequence). V lost 0 bases and J lost 5, with 8 bases in between. CDR3 length: 14 amino acids.

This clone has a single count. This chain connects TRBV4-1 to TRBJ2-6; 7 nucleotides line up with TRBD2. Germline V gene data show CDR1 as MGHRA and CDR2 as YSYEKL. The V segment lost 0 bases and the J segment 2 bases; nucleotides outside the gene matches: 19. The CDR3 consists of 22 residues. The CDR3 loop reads CASSQDEGLAEPYLAGANVLTF. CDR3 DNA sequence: TGCGCCAGCAGCCAAGATGAGGGGCTAGCGGAACCTTATCTGGCTGGGGCCAACGTCCTGACTTTC.

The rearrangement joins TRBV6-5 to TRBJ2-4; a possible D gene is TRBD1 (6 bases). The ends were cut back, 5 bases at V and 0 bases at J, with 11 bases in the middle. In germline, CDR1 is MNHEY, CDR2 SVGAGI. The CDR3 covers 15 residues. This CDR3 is CASSRAGAAKNIQYF. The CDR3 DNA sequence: TGTGCCAGCAGTAGAGCAGGGGCAGCCAAAAACATTCAGTACTTC.